The clone carrying this T cell receptor (beta chain) was seen only once. Its matching antigen is unknown. Mismatch with germline at one junction end may stem from a read error. The data stem from a study of tumor and adjacent non-tumor tissue in lung cancer. Across the whole study: Patients were aged about 30 to 85, 10 men and about five women, stage I to III. Study-level points and caveats: Tumor tissue had significantly higher TCR diversity than normal lung. Tumor repertoires had a smaller top 100 clone share than normal lung.

RNA was extracted from bulk tissue without any cell sorting. Between August and November 2014, newly diagnosed, chemotherapy-naive lung cancer patients underwent thoracic surgery in China. This CDR3 comprises 16 residues. Germline V gene sequence: CDR1 LGHNA, CDR2 YNFKEQ. A modified ARM-PCR protocol with three rounds of nested PCR amplified TCRbeta. TCRdb independently ran MiXCR on the multiplex PCR reads; one entry per CDR3 protein. There are tens of thousands of distinct CDR3 sequences in the sample; 60% occur only once, and 20% lies in the top ten. Sequenced input: lung tumor tissue. V is TRBV4-2 and J is TRBJ2-2; 7 positions agree with TRBD2. The TCR was taken from a man aged 50 or older with non-small cell lung cancer. The CDR3 DNA reads as TGTGCCAGCAGCCAAGATCTTGGGGGGGTCACCGGGGAGCCGTTTTTT. It encodes CASSQDLGGVTGEPFF.